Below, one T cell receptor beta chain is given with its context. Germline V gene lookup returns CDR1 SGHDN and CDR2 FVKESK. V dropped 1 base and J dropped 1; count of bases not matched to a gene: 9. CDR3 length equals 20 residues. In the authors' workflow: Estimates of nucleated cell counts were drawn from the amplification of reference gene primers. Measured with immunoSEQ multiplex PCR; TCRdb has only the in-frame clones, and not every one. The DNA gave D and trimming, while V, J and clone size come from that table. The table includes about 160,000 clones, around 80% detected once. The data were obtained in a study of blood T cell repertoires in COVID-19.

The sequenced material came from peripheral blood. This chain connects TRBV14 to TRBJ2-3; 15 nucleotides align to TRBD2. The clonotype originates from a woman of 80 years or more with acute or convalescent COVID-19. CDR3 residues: CASSQVGLAGGTLGTDTQYF. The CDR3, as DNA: TGTGCCAGCAGCCAAGTCGGACTAGCGGGAGGGACGCTTGGCACAGATACGCAGTATTTT.